Given below is one T cell receptor beta chain in context. Its cognate antigen is unknown. This sample is part of a study of vaccination effects on CD4 cells after COVID-19. Generated by immunoSEQ multiplex PCR, the TCRdb table keeps only in-frame clones and is missing some. The sample shows about 15,000 clones, approximately 70% of them seen only once. Per germline, CDR1 SGHDT and CDR2 YYEEEE. CDR3 length: 17 amino acids. V lost 0 bases to trimming and J lost 4 bases, with 20 bases between them. Before sequencing took place, the ViraFEST assay used viral peptide pools to expand antigen-specific CD4+ T cells. Culture lasted around eleven days before CD4+ T cell isolation. Every participant took two doses of the BNT162b2 or mRNA-1273 vaccine. Vaccine recipients lacked prior SARS-CoV-2 infection and had negative nucleocapsid antibodies. Study conclusions and caveats: Clonal contraction was marked in infection- and vaccine-induced clones late after vaccination.

This sequence joins TRBV5-6 and TRBJ2-7, with TRBD1 as a possible D gene (6 bases). The receptor's source is a human donor who received a COVID-19 vaccine. The input for sequencing was CD4+ T cells from PBMCs cultured with HCoV-NL63 spike peptides, taken after COVID-19 vaccination. The CDR3 region has the DNA TGTGCCAGCAGCTTGGGACAGGAAGGCTTCAATAGTTACGAGCAGTACTTC. This sequence encodes CASSLGQEGFNSYEQYF.